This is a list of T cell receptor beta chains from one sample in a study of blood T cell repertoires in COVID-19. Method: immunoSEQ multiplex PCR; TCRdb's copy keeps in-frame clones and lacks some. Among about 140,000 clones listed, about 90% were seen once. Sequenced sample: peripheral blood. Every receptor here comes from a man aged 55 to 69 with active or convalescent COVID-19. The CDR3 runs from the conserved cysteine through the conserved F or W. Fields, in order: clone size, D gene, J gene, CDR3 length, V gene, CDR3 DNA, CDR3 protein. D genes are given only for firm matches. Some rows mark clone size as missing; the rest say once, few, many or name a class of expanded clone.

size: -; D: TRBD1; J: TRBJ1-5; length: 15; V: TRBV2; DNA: TGTGCCAGCGGACAACAGGGGGCTGTCAATCAGCCCCAGCATTTT; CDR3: CASGQQGAVNQPQHF
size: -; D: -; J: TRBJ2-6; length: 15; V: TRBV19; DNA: TGTGCCAGTAGGGCAGGAGGCTCTGGGGCCAACGTCCTGACTTTC; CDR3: CASRAGGSGANVLTF
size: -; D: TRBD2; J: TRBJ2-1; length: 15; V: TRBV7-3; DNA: TGTGCCAGCAGCAGCGGGAGGGCCTCCTACAATGAGCAGTTCTTC; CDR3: CASSSGRASYNEQFF
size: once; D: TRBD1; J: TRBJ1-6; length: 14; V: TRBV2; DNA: TGTGCCAGGAATGTCCGGGACAGGGGATCACCCCTCCACTTT; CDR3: CARNVRDRGSPLHF
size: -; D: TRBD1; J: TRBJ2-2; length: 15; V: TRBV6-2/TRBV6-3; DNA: TGTGCCAGCAGTACCGGGACAGGTATAGCCGGGGAGCTGTTTTTT; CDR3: CASSTGTGIAGELFF
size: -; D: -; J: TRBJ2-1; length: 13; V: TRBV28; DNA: TGTGCCAGCAGTTTATCGCGGAGCAATGAGCAGTTCTTC; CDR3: CASSLSRSNEQFF
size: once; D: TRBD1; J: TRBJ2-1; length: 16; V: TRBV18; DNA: TGTGCCAGCTCACTGACAGGGTTGAGCTCCTACAATGAGCAGTTCTTC; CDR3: CASSLTGLSSYNEQFF
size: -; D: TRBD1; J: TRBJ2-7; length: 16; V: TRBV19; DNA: TGTGCCAGTAGTTTAATCCCGGGACAGGGGTTGTACGAGCAGTACTTC; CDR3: CASSLIPGQGLYEQYF
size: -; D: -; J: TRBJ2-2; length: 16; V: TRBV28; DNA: TGTGCCAGCAGTTTGGAGGGACCACCGAACACCGGGGAGCTGTTTTTT; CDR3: CASSLEGPPNTGELFF
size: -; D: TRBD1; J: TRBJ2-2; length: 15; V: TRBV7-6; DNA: TGTGCCAGCAGCGTACGGGACAGGGACACCGGGGAGCTGTTTTTT; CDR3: CASSVRDRDTGELFF
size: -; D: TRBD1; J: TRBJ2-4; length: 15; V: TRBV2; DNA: TGTGCCAGCAGTGACCTGGGACAGGGGGTAAACATTCAGTACTTC; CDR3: CASSDLGQGVNIQYF
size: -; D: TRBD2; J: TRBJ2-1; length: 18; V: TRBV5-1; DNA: TGCGCCAGCAGCTTCGGGACTAGCGGGAGAATCGGATACAATGAGCAGTTCTTC; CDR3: CASSFGTSGRIGYNEQFF
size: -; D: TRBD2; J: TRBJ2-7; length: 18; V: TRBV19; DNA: TGTGCCAGTAGTATTGGAGTCGGTGGGAGGGCAAAGGAAAACGAGCAGTACTTC; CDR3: CASSIGVGGRAKENEQYF
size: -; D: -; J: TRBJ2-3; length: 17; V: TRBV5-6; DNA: TGTGCCAGCAGCTTGGAGGCGGGACAGAGATTCACAGATACGCAGTATTTT; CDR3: CASSLEAGQRFTDTQYF